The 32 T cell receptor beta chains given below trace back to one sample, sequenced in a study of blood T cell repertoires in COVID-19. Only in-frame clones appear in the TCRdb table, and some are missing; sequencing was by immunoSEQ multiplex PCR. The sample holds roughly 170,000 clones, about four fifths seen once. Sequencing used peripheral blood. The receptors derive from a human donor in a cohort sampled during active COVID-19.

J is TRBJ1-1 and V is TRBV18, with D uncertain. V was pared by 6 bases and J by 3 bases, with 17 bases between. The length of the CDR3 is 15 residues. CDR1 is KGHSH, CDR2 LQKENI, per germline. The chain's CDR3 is CASSSHRGPDTEAFF. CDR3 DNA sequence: TGTGCCAGCTCGTCACACCGGGGTCCGGACACTGAAGCTTTCTTT.

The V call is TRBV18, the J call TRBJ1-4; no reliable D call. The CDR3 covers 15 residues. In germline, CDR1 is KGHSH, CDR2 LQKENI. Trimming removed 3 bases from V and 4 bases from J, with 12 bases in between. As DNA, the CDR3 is TGTGCCAGCTCACCGACGGGGTTGGGTAATGAAAAACTGTTTTTT. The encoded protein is CASSPTGLGNEKLFF.

CDR3 sequence reads: CASSPNSNYGYTF. CDR3 DNA: TGTGCCAGCTCACCAAACTCTAACTATGGCTACACCTTC. The rearrangement links TRBV18 to TRBJ1-2; D is unclear. V was trimmed by 2 bases and J by 0 bases, leaving 4 bases between them. This CDR3 region has 13 residues. Germline V gene lookup returns CDR1 KGHSH and CDR2 LQKENI.

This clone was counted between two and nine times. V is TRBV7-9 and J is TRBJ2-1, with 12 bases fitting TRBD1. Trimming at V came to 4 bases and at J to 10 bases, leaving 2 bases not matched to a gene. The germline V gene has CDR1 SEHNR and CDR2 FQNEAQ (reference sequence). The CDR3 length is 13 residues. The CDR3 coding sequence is TGTGCCAGCAGCTCGGGACAGGGGGCAGAGCAGTTCTTC. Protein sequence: CASSSGQGAEQFF.

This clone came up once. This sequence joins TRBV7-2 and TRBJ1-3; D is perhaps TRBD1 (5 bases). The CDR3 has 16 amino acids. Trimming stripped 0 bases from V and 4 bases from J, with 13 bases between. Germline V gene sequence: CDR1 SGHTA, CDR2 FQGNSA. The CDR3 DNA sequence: TGTGCCAGCAGCTTAGCCCCCTCAGGGTCAGGAAACACCATATATTTT. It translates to CASSLAPSGSGNTIYF.

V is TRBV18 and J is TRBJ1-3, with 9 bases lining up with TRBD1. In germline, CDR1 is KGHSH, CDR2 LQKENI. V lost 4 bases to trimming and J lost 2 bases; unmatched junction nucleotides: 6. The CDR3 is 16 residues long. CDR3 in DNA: TGTGCCAGCTCACTTCCGGGACAGGGAACTGGAAACACCATATATTTT. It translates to CASSLPGQGTGNTIYF.

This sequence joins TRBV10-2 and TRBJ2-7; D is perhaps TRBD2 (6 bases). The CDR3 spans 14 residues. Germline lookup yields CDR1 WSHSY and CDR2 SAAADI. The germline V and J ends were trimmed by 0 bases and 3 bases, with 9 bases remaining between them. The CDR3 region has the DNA TGCGCCAGCAGTGAGTCGGGGGGAAACTACGAGCAGTACTTC. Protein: CASSESGGNYEQYF.

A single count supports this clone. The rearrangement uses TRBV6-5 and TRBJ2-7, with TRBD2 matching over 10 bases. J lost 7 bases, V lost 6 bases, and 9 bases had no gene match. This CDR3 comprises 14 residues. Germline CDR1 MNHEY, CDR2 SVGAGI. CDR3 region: CASSQLAGPLEQYF. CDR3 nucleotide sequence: TGTGCCAGCAGCCAACTAGCGGGACCTTTGGAGCAGTACTTC.

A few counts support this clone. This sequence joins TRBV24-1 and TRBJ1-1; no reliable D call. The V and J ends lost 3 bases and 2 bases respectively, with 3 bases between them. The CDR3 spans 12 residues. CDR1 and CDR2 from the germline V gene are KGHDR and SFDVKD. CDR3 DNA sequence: TGTGCCACCAGTGATGTAAACACTGAAGCTTTCTTT. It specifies CATSDVNTEAFF.

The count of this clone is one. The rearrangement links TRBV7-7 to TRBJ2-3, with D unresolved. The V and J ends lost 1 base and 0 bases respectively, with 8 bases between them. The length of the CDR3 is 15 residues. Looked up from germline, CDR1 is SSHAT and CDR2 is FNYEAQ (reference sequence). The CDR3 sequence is CASSLGGTSTDTQYF. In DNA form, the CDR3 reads TGTGCCAGCAGCTTAGGTGGCACCAGCACAGATACGCAGTATTTT.

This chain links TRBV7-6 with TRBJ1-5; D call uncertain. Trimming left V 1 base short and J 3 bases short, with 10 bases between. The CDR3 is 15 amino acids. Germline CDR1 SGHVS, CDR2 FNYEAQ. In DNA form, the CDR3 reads TGTGCCAGCAGCTTAGGAGCAGGTTTCAATCAGCCCCAGCATTTT. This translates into CASSLGAGFNQPQHF.

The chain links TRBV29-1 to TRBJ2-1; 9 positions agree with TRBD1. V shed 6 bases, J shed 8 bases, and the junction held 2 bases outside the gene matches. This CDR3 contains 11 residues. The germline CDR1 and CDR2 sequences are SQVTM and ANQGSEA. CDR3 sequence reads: CSVGQGHEQFF. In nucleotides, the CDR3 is TGCAGCGTGGGACAGGGTCATGAGCAGTTCTTC.

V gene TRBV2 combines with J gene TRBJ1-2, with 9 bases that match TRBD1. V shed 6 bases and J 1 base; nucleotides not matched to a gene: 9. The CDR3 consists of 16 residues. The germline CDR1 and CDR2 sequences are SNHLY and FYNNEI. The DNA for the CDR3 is TGTGCCAGCAGACCTGGACAGGGGACATTTAACTATGGCTACACCTTC. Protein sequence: CASRPGQGTFNYGYTF.

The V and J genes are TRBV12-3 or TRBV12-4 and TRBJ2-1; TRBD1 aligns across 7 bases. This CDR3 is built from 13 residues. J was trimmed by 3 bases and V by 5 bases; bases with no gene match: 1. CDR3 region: CASSRDSYNEQFF. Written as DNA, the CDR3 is TGTGCCAGCAGTCGGGACAGCTACAATGAGCAGTTCTTC.

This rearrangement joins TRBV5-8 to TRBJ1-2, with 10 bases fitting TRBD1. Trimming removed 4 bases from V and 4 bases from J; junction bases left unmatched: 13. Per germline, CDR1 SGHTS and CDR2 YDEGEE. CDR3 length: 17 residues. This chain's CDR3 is CASSVGRQGADPYGYTF. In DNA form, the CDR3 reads TGTGCCAGCAGCGTGGGCCGACAGGGGGCGGACCCCTATGGCTACACCTTC. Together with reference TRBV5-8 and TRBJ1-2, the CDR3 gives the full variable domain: EAGVTQSPTHLIKTRGQQATLRCSPISGHTSVYWYQQALGLGLQFLLWYDEGEERNRGNFPPRFSGRQFPNYSSELNVNALELEDSALYLCASSVGRQGADPYGYTFGSGTRLTVV.

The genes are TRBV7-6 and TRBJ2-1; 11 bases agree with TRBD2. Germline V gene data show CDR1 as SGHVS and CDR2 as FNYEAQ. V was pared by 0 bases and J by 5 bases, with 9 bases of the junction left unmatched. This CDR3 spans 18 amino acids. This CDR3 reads CASSLATLAGGPHNEQFF. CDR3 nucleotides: TGTGCCAGCAGCTTAGCCACCCTAGCGGGGGGCCCCCACAATGAGCAGTTCTTC. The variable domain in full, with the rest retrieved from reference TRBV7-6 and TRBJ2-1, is GAGVSQSPRYKVTKRGQDVALRCDPISGHVSLYWYRQALGQGPEFLTYFNYEAQQDKSGLPNDRFSAERPEGSISTLTIQRTEQRDSAMYRCASSLATLAGGPHNEQFFGPGTRLTVL.

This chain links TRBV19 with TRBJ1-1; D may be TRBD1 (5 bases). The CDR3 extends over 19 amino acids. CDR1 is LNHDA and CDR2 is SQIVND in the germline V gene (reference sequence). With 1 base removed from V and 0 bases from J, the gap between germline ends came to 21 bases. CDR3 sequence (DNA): TGTGCCAGTAGTATAGGCTCTGTCTCGGGTTGGGGCATGAACACTGAAGCTTTCTTT. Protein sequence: CASSIGSVSGWGMNTEAFF.

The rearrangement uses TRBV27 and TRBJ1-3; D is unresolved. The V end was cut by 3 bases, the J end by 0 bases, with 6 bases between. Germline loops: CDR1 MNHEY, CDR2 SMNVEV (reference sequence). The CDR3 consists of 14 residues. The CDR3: CASSFGSSGNTIYF. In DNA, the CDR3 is TGTGCCAGCAGTTTCGGGAGCTCTGGAAACACCATATATTTT.

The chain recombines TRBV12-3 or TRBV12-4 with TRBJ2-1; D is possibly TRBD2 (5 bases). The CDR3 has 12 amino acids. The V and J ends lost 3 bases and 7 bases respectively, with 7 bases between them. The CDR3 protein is CASSFGVNEQFF. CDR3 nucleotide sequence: TGTGCCAGCAGTTTCGGGGTGAATGAGCAGTTCTTC.

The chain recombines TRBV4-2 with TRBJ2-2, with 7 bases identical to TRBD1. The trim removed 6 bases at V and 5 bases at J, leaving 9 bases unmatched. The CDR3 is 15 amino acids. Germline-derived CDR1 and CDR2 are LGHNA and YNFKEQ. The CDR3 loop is CASSVQGWETGELFF. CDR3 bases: TGTGCCAGCAGTGTACAGGGGTGGGAGACCGGGGAGCTGTTTTTT.

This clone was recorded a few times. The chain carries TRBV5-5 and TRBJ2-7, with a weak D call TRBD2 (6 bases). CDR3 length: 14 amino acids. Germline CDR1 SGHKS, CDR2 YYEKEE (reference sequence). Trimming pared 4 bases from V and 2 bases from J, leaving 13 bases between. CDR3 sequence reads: CASSTGTVTYEQYF. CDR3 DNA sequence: TGTGCCAGCAGCACCGGGACTGTTACCTACGAGCAGTACTTC.

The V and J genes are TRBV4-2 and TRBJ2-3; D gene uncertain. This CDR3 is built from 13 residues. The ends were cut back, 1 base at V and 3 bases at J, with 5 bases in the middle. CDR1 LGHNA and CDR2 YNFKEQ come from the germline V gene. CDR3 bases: TGTGCCAGCAGCCAAGTTCTAACAGATACGCAGTATTTT. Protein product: CASSQVLTDTQYF.

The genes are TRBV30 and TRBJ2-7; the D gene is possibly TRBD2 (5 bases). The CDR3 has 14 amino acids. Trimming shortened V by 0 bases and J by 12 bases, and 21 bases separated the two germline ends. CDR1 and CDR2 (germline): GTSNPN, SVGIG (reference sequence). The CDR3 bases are TGTGCCTGGAGTGTACAATTGGCGGGCAGCCCGAGGTACTTC. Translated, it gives CAWSVQLAGSPRYF.

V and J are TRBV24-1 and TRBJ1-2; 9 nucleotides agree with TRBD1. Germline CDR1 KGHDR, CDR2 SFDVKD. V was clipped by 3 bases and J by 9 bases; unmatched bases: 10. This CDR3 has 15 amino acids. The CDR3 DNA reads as TGTGCCACCAGTGATCCGACAGGGGGAAAAGCCAGCTACACCTTC. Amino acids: CATSDPTGGKASYTF.

CDR3 in DNA: TGTGCCAGCAGCCAACAGGGGTCTGCGTTTGGGGCTGGGGCCAACGTCCTGACTTTC. Translated: CASSQQGSAFGAGANVLTF. The V and J genes are TRBV4-2 and TRBJ2-6; tentatively, D is TRBD1 (6 bases). The CDR3 covers 19 residues. Deletions cut 2 bases from V and 2 bases from J, with 19 bases between. The V gene's germline CDR1 is LGHNA and CDR2 YNFKEQ.

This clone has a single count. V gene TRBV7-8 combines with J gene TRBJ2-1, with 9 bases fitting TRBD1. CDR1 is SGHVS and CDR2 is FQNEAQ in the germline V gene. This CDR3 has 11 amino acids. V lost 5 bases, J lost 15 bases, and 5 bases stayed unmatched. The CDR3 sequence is CASSLRDRAFF. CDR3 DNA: TGTGCCAGCAGCCTGAGGGACAGGGCGTTCTTC.

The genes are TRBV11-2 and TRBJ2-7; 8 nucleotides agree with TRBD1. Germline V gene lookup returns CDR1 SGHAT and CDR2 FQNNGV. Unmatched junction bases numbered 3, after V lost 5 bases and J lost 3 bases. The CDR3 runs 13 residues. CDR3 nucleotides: TGTGCCAGCAGCATGGACAGGGTCTACGAGCAGTACTTC. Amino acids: CASSMDRVYEQYF.

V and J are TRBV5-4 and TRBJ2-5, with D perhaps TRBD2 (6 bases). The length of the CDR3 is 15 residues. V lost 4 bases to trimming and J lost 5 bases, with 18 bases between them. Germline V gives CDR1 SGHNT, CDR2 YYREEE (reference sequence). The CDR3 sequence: CASSPPGRGGETQYF. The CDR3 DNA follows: TGTGCCAGCAGCCCCCCCGGCAGAGGAGGGGAGACCCAGTACTTC.

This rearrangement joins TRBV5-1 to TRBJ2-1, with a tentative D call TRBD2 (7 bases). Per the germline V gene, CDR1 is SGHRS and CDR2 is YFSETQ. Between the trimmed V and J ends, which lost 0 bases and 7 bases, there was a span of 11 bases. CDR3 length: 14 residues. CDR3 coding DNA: TGCGCCAGCAGCTTGGTAGGGGGGGCAAATGAGCAGTTCTTC. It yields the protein CASSLVGGANEQFF.

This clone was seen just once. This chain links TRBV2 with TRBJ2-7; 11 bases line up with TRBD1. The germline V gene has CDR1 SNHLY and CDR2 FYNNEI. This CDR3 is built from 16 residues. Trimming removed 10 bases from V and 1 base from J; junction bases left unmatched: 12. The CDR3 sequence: CATSGTGGWGSYEQYF. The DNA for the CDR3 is TGTGCCACCTCGGGGACAGGGGGATGGGGGTCCTACGAGCAGTACTTC.

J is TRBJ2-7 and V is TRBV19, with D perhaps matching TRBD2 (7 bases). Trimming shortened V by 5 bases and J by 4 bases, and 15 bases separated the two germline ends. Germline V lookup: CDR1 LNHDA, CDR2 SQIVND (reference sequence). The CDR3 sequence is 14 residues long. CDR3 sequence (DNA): TGTGCCAGTAGTCTGGGGGGGCGAGCGTACGAGCAGTACTTC. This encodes CASSLGGRAYEQYF.

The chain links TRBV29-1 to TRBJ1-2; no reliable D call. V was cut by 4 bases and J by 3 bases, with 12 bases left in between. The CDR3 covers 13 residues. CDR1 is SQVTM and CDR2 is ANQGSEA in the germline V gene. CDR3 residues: CSVVSREDYGYTF. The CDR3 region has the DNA TGCAGCGTTGTTAGTAGGGAGGACTATGGCTACACCTTC.